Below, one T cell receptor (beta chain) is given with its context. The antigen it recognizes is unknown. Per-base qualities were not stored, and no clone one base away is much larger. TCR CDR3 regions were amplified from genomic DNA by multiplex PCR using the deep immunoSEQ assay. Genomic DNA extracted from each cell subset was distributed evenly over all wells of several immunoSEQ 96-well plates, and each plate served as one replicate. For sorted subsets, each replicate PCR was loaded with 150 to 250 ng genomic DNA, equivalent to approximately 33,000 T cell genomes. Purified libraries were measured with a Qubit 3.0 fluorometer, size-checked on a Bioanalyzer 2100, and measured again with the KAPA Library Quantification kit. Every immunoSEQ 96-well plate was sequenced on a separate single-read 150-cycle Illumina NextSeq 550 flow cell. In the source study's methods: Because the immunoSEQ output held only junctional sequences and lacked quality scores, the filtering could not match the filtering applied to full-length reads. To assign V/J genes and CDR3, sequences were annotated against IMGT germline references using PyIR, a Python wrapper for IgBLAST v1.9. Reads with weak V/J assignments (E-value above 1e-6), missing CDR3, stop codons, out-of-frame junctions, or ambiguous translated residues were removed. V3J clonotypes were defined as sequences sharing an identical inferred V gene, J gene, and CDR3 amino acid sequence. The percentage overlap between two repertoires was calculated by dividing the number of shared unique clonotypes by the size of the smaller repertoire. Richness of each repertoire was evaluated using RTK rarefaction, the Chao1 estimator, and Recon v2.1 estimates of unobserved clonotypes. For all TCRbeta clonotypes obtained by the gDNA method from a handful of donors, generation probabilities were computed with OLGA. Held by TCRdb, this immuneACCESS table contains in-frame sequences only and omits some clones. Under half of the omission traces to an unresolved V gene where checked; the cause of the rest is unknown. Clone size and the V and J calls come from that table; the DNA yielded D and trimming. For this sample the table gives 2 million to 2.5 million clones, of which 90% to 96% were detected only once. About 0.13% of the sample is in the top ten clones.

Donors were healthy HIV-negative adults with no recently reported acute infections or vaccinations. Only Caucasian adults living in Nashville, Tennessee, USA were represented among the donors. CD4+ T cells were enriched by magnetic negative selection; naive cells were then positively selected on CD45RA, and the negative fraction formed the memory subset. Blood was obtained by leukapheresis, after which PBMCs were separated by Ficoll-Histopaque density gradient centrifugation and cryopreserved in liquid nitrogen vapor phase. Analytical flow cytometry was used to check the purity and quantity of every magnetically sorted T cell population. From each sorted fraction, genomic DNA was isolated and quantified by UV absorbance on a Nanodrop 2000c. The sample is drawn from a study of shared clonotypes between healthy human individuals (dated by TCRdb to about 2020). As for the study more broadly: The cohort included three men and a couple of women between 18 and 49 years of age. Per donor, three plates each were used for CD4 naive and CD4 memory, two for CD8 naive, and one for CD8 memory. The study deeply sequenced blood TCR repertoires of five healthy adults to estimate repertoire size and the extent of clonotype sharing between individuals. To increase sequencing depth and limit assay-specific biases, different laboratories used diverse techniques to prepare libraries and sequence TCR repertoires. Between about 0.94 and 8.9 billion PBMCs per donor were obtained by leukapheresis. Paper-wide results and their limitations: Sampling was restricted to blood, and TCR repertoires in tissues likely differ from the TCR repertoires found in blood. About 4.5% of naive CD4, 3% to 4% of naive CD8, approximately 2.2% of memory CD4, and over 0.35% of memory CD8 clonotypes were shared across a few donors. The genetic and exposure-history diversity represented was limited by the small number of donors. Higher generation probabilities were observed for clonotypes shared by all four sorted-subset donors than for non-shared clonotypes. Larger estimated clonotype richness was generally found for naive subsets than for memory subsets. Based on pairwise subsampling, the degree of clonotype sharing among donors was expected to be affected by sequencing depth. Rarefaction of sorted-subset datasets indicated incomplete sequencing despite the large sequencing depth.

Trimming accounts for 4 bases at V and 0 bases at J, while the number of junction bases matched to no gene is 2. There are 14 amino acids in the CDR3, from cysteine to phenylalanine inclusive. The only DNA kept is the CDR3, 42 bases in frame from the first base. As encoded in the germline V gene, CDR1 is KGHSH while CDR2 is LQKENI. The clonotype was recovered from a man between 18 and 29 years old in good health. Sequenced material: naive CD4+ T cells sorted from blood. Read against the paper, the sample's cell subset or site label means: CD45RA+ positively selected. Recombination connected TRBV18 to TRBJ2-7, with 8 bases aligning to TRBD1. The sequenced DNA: TGTGCCAGCTCACAGGACAGGGTCTCCTACGAGCAGTACTTC. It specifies CASSQDRVSYEQYF.